This T cell receptor (beta chain) was found in a study of CD8 T cells in Susac syndrome. Whole-study findings and limits: It was acknowledged by the study that relatively few individuals were included in its TCR sequencing and HLA analysis.

Random hexamers were used to reverse transcribe the RNA input (roughly 0.5 to 1 ug). TCR beta CDR3 was amplified by immunoSEQ multiplex PCR. This amplification extended across 54 Vbeta and 13 Jbeta segments. TCRdb re-called the immunoSEQ multiplex PCR reads with MiXCR, one entry per CDR3 protein. The repertoire holds about 140,000 distinct CDR3 sequences, with approximately 95% as singletons. In germline, CDR1 is SGHNT, CDR2 YYREEE (reference sequence). V lost 5 bases and J lost 5; bases outside the gene matches: 9. There are 14 residues in the CDR3. TEMRA cells underwent FACS enrichment and CD8+ and CD4+ T cells underwent negative isolation. In regard to this clonotype: Its target is unknown.

The clonotype comes from a human donor with multiple sclerosis. The V gene is TRBV5-4, the J gene TRBJ2-7; 8 bases match TRBD2. Material: CD4+ T cells from PBMCs. The CDR3 nucleotides are TGTGCCAGCAGAGTCGGGGGGGGATCTCACGAGCAGTACTTC. Translating gives CASRVGGGSHEQYF.